Below, 24 T cell receptor beta chains from the same sample are listed, as sequenced in a study of cytomegalovirus exposure and HLA in healthy donors. Both 60 Vbeta primers and 13 Jbeta primers went into the PCR. Generated by immunoSEQ multiplex PCR, the TCRdb table keeps only in-frame clones and is missing some. The data contain some 100,000 clones, about 75% of them singletons. The material sequenced was PBMCs. These TCRs come from a woman between 18 and 29 years old in good health and CMV-seropositive.

The J gene is TRBJ1-5, the V gene TRBV7-2, with TRBD1 as a possible D gene (6 bases). V lost 3 bases and J 5 bases, leaving 11 bases between the germline ends. The germline CDR1 and CDR2 sequences are SGHTA and FQGNSA. This CDR3 contains 14 residues. CDR3 loop: CASSLGAQYQPQHF. CDR3 nucleotides: TGTGCCAGCAGCTTGGGGGCTCAGTATCAGCCCCAGCATTTT.

This clone was picked up a small number of times. This rearrangement joins TRBV5-4 to TRBJ2-2; TRBD1 aligns across 10 bases. V was pared by 3 bases and J by 2 bases, with 7 bases of the junction left unmatched. Germline V CDR1 and CDR2: SGHNT, YYREEE (reference sequence). CDR3 length equals 17 residues. The CDR3 nucleotides read TGTGCCAGCAGCTACCCAGGGACAGGGGTCAACACCGGGGAGCTGTTTTTT. Translating gives CASSYPGTGVNTGELFF.

This clone has just a few counts. The V and J genes are TRBV11-2 and TRBJ2-7, with D perhaps TRBD1 (6 bases). Per the germline V gene, CDR1 is SGHAT and CDR2 is FQNNGV. V was clipped by 5 bases and J by 6 bases, with 14 bases between them. CDR3 length equals 13 residues. The CDR3 loop reads CASSQNRAGEQYF. CDR3 coding DNA: TGTGCCAGCAGCCAAAACAGGGCGGGCGAGCAGTACTTC.

The V call is TRBV6-5, the J call TRBJ2-1, with a tentative D call TRBD2 (6 bases). Germline assignment: CDR1 MNHEY and CDR2 SVGAGI. V lost 6 bases and J lost 2, with 11 bases in between. The CDR3 is made up of 14 amino acids. The CDR3 DNA reads TGTGCCAGCAGCCACCCGGGGGCCTACAATGAGCAGTTCTTC. Translation: CASSHPGAYNEQFF.

This clone was seen more than once but under ten times. The rearrangement links TRBV28 to TRBJ1-1; D possibly corresponds to TRBD1 (5 bases). This CDR3 contains 16 residues. Trimming pared 7 bases from V and 5 bases from J, leaving 23 bases between. The V gene's germline CDR1 is MDHEN and CDR2 SYDVKM. CDR3 in DNA: TGTGCCAGCAAGGTTTGGGGCAACACGGCGGGAACTGAAGCTTTCTTT. Translation: CASKVWGNTAGTEAFF.

V gene TRBV13 combines with J gene TRBJ2-7; D may be TRBD1 (6 bases). Germline values: CDR1 PRHDT, CDR2 FYEKMQ (reference sequence). This CDR3 is 14 amino acids long. The V and J ends lost 0 bases and 1 base respectively, with 7 bases between them. The CDR3 sequence: CASSLGGASYEQYF. The CDR3 nucleotides are TGTGCCAGCAGCTTAGGGGGGGCTTCCTACGAGCAGTACTTC.

This chain uses TRBV30 with TRBJ2-7; no reliable D call. V was pared by 7 bases and J by 1 base, with 8 bases between. CDR3 size: 11 residues. The germline CDR1 and CDR2 sequences are GTSNPN and SVGIG (reference sequence). The CDR3 DNA reads as TGTGCCTCTCAGGATTCCTACGAGCAGTACTTC. It translates to CASQDSYEQYF. The complete variable domain, with remaining parts taken from reference TRBV30 and TRBJ2-7, reads SQTIHQWPATLVQPVGSPLSLECTVEGTSNPNLYWYRQAAGRGLQLLFYSVGIGQISSEVPQNLSASRPQDRQFILSSKKLLLSDSGFYLCASQDSYEQYFGPGTRLTVT.

The chain uses TRBV7-8 and TRBJ1-3, with TRBD1 matching 7 bases. Per the germline V gene, CDR1 is SGHVS and CDR2 is FQNEAQ. V was pared by 1 base and J by 0 bases, with 3 bases of the junction left unmatched. This CDR3 is 16 amino acids long. The CDR3 DNA sequence: TGTGCCAGCAGCTTAGGGTCAGGGGGCTCTGGAAACACCATATATTTT. This gives the protein CASSLGSGGSGNTIYF.

The chain couples TRBV5-6 to TRBJ2-2; 9 bases are a match to TRBD2. The ends lost 0 bases at V and 4 bases at J; junction bases unmatched: 4. The CDR3 loop spans 16 amino acids. Germline CDR1 is SGHDT and CDR2 is YYEEEE. The CDR3 region has the DNA TGTGCCAGCAGCTTGGGGCTAGCGGGACGCACCGGGGAGCTGTTTTTT. It yields the protein CASSLGLAGRTGELFF.

The chain employs TRBV7-2 and TRBJ2-7; 12 bases line up with TRBD2. The CDR3 covers 19 residues. The germline V gene has CDR1 SGHTA and CDR2 FQGNSA. V was pared by 1 base and J by 4 bases, with 14 bases of the junction left unmatched. The CDR3 protein is CASSLGLSLAGGRSYEQYF. The CDR3 nucleotides read TGTGCCAGCAGCTTAGGATTGAGTCTAGCGGGAGGGCGGAGTTACGAGCAGTACTTC.

The chain employs TRBV28 and TRBJ2-7; 9 bases line up with TRBD1. CDR3 length: 11 amino acids. V shed 5 bases, J shed 11 bases, and the junction held 4 bases outside the gene matches. Germline CDR1 is MDHEN and CDR2 is SYDVKM. The CDR3 nucleotides read TGTGCCAGCAGTACCGGACAGGGGAAGTACTTC. It specifies CASSTGQGKYF.

This clone was counted only a few times. The rearrangement joins TRBV29-1 to TRBJ2-2, with D tentatively TRBD2 (6 bases). With 6 bases removed from V and 3 bases from J, the gap between germline ends came to 14 bases. Per the germline V gene, CDR1 is SQVTM and CDR2 is ANQGSEA. The CDR3 consists of 14 residues. This chain's CDR3 is CSVRGGIDTGELFF. CDR3 DNA sequence: TGCAGCGTGAGAGGCGGGATCGACACCGGGGAGCTGTTTTTT.

The chain is built from TRBV4-2 and TRBJ2-1; 7 positions agree with TRBD2. Trimming cost V 1 base and J 5 bases; bases outside gene matches: 5. This CDR3 comprises 15 residues. CDR1 LGHNA and CDR2 YNFKEQ come from the germline V gene. Here the CDR3 reads CASSQGEGADNEQFF. The CDR3 region has the DNA TGTGCCAGCAGCCAAGGGGAGGGAGCTGACAATGAGCAGTTCTTC.

V and J are TRBV21-1 and TRBJ1-3; the D call of TRBD1 is as the table states it, not checked on the DNA. TRBV21-1 is a pseudogene segment. The CDR3 length is 12 residues. The CDR3 region has the DNA TGTGCCAGGGCCCTCTCTGGAAACACCATATATTTT. Translation gives CARALSGNTIYF.

This chain uses TRBV4-2 with TRBJ1-1; unclear D gene. The CDR3 consists of 14 residues. Germline-derived CDR1 and CDR2 are LGHNA and YNFKEQ. V dropped 2 bases and J dropped 1 base, with 8 bases sitting between them. The CDR3 loop reads CASSQLAPNTEAFF. CDR3 bases: TGTGCCAGCAGCCAATTGGCCCCGAACACTGAAGCTTTCTTT.

The chain combines TRBV4-3 with TRBJ2-4, with 10 positions matching TRBD1. The CDR3 consists of 14 residues. CDR1 is LGHNA and CDR2 is YSLEER in the germline V gene. V lost 4 bases and J lost 8; bases outside the gene matches: 5. The chain's CDR3 is CASSLGQGGDIQYF. CDR3 sequence (DNA): TGCGCCAGCAGCCTAGGACAGGGGGGGGACATTCAGTACTTC.

CDR3 residues: CAISPGTSGRTGQYF. The DNA for the CDR3 is TGTGCCATCAGCCCCGGGACTAGCGGGAGGACCGGGCAGTACTTC. The chain recombines TRBV10-3 with TRBJ2-7, with 15 bases matching TRBD2. Per the germline V gene, CDR1 is ENHRY and CDR2 is SYGVKD. This CDR3 is built from 15 residues. With 6 bases clipped from V and 9 bases from J, the junction kept 9 bases outside the gene matches.

This clone is categorized as medium-sized. DNA for the CDR3: TGTGCCAGCAGTGTCGGACAGCTTGAAGCTTTCTTT. Translating it yields CASSVGQLEAFF. This rearrangement joins TRBV6-1 to TRBJ1-1, with a possible D match to TRBD1 (6 bases). The CDR3 totals 12 residues. V was cut by 4 bases and J by 7 bases, with 10 bases left in between. CDR1 is MNHNS and CDR2 is SASEGT in the germline V gene.

The chain links TRBV19 to TRBJ1-1, with a possible D match to TRBD1 (6 bases). CDR1 LNHDA and CDR2 SQIVND come from the germline V gene (reference sequence). This CDR3 region has 14 residues. V lost 6 bases and J 12 bases, leaving 23 bases between the germline ends. The CDR3 here is CASSRIGGVRGTFF. CDR3 in DNA: TGTGCCAGTAGCCGAATAGGGGGGGTTCGAGGCACTTTCTTT.

This rearrangement joins TRBV7-9 to TRBJ1-2; perhaps TRBD1 as D (6 bases). This CDR3 contains 15 residues. V was trimmed by 5 bases and J by 0 bases, leaving 13 bases between them. The germline V gene encodes CDR1 SEHNR and CDR2 FQNEAQ (reference sequence). CDR3 residues: CASSLRDTTNYGYTF. CDR3 nucleotides: TGTGCCAGCAGCCTCCGGGACACCACTAACTATGGCTACACCTTC.

The chain recombines TRBV14 with TRBJ1-4, with D unclear. This CDR3 is 12 amino acids long. The V and J ends lost 6 bases and 8 bases respectively, with 10 bases between them. Germline CDR1 and CDR2: SGHDN and FVKESK. The CDR3 DNA is TGTGCCAGCAGACATTACGAAGAAAAACTGTTTTTT. It translates to CASRHYEEKLFF.

V is TRBV7-9 and J is TRBJ1-1; D is ambiguous. Germline assignment: CDR1 SEHNR and CDR2 FQNEAQ (reference sequence). This CDR3 spans 14 amino acids. The ends were cut back, 4 bases at V and 4 bases at J, with 13 bases in the middle. CDR3 protein: CASSSVTLFTEAFF. CDR3 bases: TGTGCCAGCAGCTCCGTGACACTTTTCACTGAAGCTTTCTTT. The full variable domain, completed using reference TRBV7-9 and TRBJ1-1, is DTGVSQNPRHKITKRGQNVTFRCDPISEHNRLYWYRQTLGQGPEFLTYFQNEAQLEKSRLLSDRFSAERPKGSFSTLEIQRTEQGDSAMYLCASSSVTLFTEAFFGQGTRLTVV.

This chain connects TRBV19 to TRBJ1-5; D gene uncertain. Trimming removed 7 bases at V and 5 bases at J, with 12 bases between. Germline values: CDR1 LNHDA, CDR2 SQIVND (reference sequence). The CDR3 length is 13 residues. CDR3 protein: CASTGSYYQPQHF. Written as DNA, the CDR3 is TGTGCCAGTACCGGGAGCTACTATCAGCCCCAGCATTTT.

The rearrangement joins TRBV4-1 to TRBJ2-3, with TRBD2 matching 8 bases. In germline, CDR1 is MGHRA, CDR2 YSYEKL. V gave up 0 bases and J gave up 4 bases; unmatched junction bases: 6. CDR3 length equals 16 residues. Here the CDR3 reads CASSQEGLGFPDTQYF. CDR3 in DNA: TGCGCCAGCAGCCAAGAGGGACTAGGGTTCCCAGATACGCAGTATTTT.